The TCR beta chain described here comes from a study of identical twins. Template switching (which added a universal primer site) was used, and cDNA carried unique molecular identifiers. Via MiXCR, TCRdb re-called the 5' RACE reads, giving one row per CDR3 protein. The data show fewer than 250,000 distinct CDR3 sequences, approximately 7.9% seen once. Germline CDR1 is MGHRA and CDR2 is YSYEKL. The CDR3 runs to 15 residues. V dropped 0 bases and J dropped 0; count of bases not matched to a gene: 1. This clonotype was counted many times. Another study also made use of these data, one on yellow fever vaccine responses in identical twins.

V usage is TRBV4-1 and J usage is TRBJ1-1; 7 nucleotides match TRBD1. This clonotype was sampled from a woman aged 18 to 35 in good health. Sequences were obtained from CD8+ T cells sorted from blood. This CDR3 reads CASSQEQGLNTEAFF. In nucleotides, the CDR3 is TGCGCCAGCAGCCAAGAACAGGGGCTGAACACTGAAGCTTTCTTT.